This T cell receptor (beta chain) was captured by sequencing in a study of PD-L1 blockade in urothelial cancer. Turning to the study itself: Specimens of blood held a median count of roughly 130,000 T cells. Findings of the study overall: Pretreatment blood TCR clonality under the median forecast improved survival.

The time point: peripheral blood 6 weeks after treatment start. The cohort comprised individuals with locally advanced or metastatic urothelial carcinoma. The CDR3 runs to 16 residues. Trimming took 0 bases from V and 5 from J; bases not matched to a gene: 5. Germline V lookup: CDR1 MNHEY, CDR2 SVGAGI. Repertoires were generated with immunoSEQ multiplex PCR, while TCRdb's copy carries only in-frame clones and drops some. The sample has over 25,000 clones, over 60% seen once. Remarks on this clone: Its antigen is not identified.

The V gene is TRBV6-5, the J gene TRBJ2-5; 11 bases agree with TRBD1. The sample here was PBMCs, taken around atezolizumab (anti-PD-L1) treatment. The sequence was collected from a man aged 65-85 years with urothelial cancer. The CDR3 sequence is CASSYSRTGGGETQYF. In DNA, the CDR3 is TGTGCCAGCAGTTACTCTCGGACAGGGGGCGGGGAGACCCAGTACTTC.